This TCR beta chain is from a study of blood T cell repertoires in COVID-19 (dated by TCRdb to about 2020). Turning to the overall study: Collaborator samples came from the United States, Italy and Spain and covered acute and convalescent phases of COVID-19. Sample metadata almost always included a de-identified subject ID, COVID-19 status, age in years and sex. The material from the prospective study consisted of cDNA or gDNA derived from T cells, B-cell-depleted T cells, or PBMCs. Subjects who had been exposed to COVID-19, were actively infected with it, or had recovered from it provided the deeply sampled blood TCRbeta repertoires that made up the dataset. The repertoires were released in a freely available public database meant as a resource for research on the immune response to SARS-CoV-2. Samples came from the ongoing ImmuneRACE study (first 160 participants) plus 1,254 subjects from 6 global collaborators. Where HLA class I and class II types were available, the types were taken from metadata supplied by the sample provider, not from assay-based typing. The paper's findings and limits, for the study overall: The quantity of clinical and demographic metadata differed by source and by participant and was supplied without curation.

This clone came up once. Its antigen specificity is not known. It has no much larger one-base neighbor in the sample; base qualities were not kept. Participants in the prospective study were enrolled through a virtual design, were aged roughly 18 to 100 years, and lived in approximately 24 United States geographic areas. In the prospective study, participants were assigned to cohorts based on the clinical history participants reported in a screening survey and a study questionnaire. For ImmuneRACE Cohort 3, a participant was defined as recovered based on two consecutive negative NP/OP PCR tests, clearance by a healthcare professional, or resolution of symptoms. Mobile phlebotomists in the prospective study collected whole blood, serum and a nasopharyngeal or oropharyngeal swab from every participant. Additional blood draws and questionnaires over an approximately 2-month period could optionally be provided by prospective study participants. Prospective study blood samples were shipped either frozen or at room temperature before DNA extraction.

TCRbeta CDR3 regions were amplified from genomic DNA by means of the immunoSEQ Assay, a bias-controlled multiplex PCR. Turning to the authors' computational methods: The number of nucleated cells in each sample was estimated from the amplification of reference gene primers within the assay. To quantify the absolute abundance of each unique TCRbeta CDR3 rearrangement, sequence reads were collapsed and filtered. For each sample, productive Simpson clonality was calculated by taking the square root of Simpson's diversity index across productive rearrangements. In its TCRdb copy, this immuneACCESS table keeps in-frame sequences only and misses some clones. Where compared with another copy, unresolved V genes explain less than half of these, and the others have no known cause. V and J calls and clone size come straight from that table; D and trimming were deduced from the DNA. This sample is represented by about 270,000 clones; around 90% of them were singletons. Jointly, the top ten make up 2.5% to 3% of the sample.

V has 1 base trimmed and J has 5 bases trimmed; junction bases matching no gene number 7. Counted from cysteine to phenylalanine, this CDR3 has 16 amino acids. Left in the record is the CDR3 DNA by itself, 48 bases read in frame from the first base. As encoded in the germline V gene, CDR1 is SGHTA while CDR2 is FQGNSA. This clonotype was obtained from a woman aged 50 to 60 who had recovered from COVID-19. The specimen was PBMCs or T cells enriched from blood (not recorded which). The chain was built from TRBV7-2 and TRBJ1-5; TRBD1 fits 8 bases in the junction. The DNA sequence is TGTGCCAGCAGCTTAGTTCCAGGGGGCAGCGATCAGCCCCAGCATTTT. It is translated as CASSLVPGGSDQPQHF.